This note documents a single TCR beta chain sequence. There are a few counts of this clone. What this receptor recognizes is not known. No base-level quality is on record; no much larger clone is a single base apart. The cohort was made up of approximately 670 healthy bone marrow donors. All cohort members were sampled while nominally healthy, although unrecorded immune exposures were likely present. The donor tested CMV seropositive, placing the donor among the 290 or so seropositive members of the cohort. Each donor provided a peripheral blood sample, and peripheral blood mononuclear cells were used for TCR beta sequencing. Genomic DNA extraction from the blood cell samples was performed with the Qiagen DNeasy Blood Extraction Kit. Libraries came from the immunoSEQ multiplex PCR assay. The multiplex PCR relied on a mix of 60 forward primers for TCR Vbeta segments and 13 reverse primers for TCR Jbeta segments. A multiplex PCR assay on genomic DNA amplified the CDR3 region of rearranged TCR beta genes. Amplified TCR beta libraries were sequenced as 87-base-pair reads on the Illumina HiSeq System. As for how the authors treated the data: In a later analysis, tens of millions of unique TCR beta chains were counted across the roughly 670 repertoires, and roughly 10 million of these chains were shared by at least two donors. Raw reads were error-corrected and collapsed into unique sequences with a nearest-neighbor algorithm that merged closely related sequences to remove PCR and sequencing errors. V, D and J gene segments were assigned by aligning CDR3 sequences to IMGT reference sequences. Each retained sequence needed at least a six-nucleotide match to both a V gene segment and a J gene segment. A rearrangement counted as productive if the CDR3 had no stop codons and remained in frame with V and J, and every other rearrangement counted as non-productive. Following IMGT convention, CDR3 was defined as the stretch from the second conserved V-encoded cysteine to the conserved J-encoded phenylalanine. Sequences without an unambiguous match to a single V gene segment were excluded from the earlier analysis of 500 to 700 of the donors. An earlier analysis of several hundred of the donors called V segments functional above 56.7% productive rearrangements and segregating when the between-donor standard deviation exceeded 5%. A statistical classification framework was developed to diagnose cytomegalovirus status using the catalog of TCR beta chain sequences. A later analysis assigned V and J genes by comparing TCR nucleotide sequences with IMGT/GENE-DB human TR gene sequences. In a later analysis, CDR3 sequences and most-parsimonious VDJ recombination scenarios were assigned using the TCRdist pipeline. A later analysis defined each TCR beta chain by its CDR3 amino acid sequence plus V-gene family, and excluded reads lacking a unique V-gene family. As a way to deal with suspected cross-contamination and a sequencing artifact, a later analysis dropped under 600 nucleotide sequences that were highly shared and had low generation probability. In a later analysis, a clonal expansion index for each public chain was calculated from normalized within-repertoire ranks of inferred template counts. Generation probabilities in a later analysis came from a VDJ recombination model fitted to out-of-frame rearrangements, and those results were checked against IGoR. A later analysis scored TCR-TCR, TCR-HLA and TCR-CMV co-occurrence with hypergeometric tests, applying a repertoire-size bias correction to TCR pairs. False discovery rates were estimated in a later analysis by permuting HLA or CMV assignments 20 times. In a later analysis, co-occurring TCRs were grouped with DBSCAN, and TCRdist sequence similarity was added when clustering was performed within HLA-allele-positive subsets. Repertoires with fewer than 30,000 or more than 120,000 public chains, plus five repertoires with anomalous nucleotide sharing, were excluded from co-occurrence clustering. The table was pulled from immuneACCESS by TCRdb, which kept in-frame rearrangements only. Such tables lose some clones; where checked, under half of the loss comes from unresolved V genes, and the rest has no known cause. That table gives V, J and clone size, and the DNA gave D and trimming. This sample gives 100,000 to 150,000 clones in total; less than 10% of them show up just once. The top ten constitute 6% to 7.5% of the sample.

The data are from a study of cytomegalovirus exposure and HLA in healthy donors (dated by TCRdb to 2016 to 2017). As for the study more broadly: In an earlier analysis of approximately 640 of the donors, 276 Gb of sequence data and 95 million to 130 million unique TCR beta sequences from 150 million to 200 million T cells were reported. Roughly 300 gigabases of sequencing data and approximately 85 million unique TCR sequences were included in an early release covering around 650 HLA-typed donors. Of the roughly 400 genotyped donors, approximately 82% fell in the genetic ancestry cluster associated with self-reported Caucasian donors. The aim of the study was to test whether cataloging public T cell receptors could identify signatures of past pathogen exposure. The study profiled the T cell repertoires of hundreds of subjects by immunosequencing and related them to cytomegalovirus serostatus. Besides the first cohort of around 670 subjects, a separate validation cohort made up of 95 to 150 different subjects was used. High-throughput TCR immunosequencing, statistical association of individual TCRs with disease status, and machine learning were combined to predict cytomegalovirus infection status. A later analysis re-examined previously published TCR beta repertoires from 500 to 700 donors and added high-resolution HLA genotyping to investigate patterns of TCR occurrence. In the later analysis, no new phenotypic data were used to find candidate immune exposures; instead, reliance was placed on TCR beta sequences and their occurrence across donors. In an earlier analysis of a few hundred of the donors, high-throughput TCR beta sequencing was used to judge whether each TCR beta V gene segment behaved as functional or pseudogenic. Alongside the repertoire data, information on donor age, sex, ethnicity and CMV serostatus was compiled. Genome-wide SNP genotypes for about 65% of the roughly 670 donors were used in a later genetic analysis, which treated that subset as a discovery cohort. Every discovery cohort repertoire had been produced on one sequencing platform. HLA typing covered class I and class II loci at four-digit resolution. The number of typed donors differed by locus: roughly 629-640 for A, B, C, DRB1 and DQB1; approximately 530 for DQA1; 606 for DPA1; and roughly 450 for DPB1. Five DR-DQ haplotypes were handled as single units for association and clustering, since linkage in the cohort was strong. On average, over 200,000 unique TCR beta nucleotide sequences were sequenced per donor among 398 genotyped donors of the cohort, with roughly a sixth of those sequences being non-productive. Broader findings and caveats from the paper: A few of the identified cytomegalovirus-associated TCR beta chains were confirmed in vitro to be specific for cytomegalovirus antigens. In this cohort, only TCR beta chains were sequenced, and detectable features were limited by the absence of alpha or paired-chain data. The authors suggested that the approach could potentially be extended to other disease states and immunological phenotypes. Roughly uniform sequencing depth across donors was assumed in presence/absence analyses, although this assumption may not hold. In a later genetic analysis, a missense DCLRE1C variant was associated with V-gene and J-gene trimming of TCR beta chains, and the association was replicated in an independent cohort. In a later analysis, most CMV-associated TCR beta chains were found to appear HLA-restricted, with HLA associations seemingly driven largely by CMV exposure. Because HLA typing was unavailable for some donors at each locus, only the typed subset was used in association tests. According to a later analysis, parvovirus B19, influenza, CMV and Epstein-Barr virus appeared linked to several top co-occurrence clusters. At a false discovery rate of 0.05, a later analysis linked 16,000 or so TCR beta sequences to specific HLA alleles. Compared with the roughly 600-donor mean, donors in an Asian-associated ancestry cluster had fewer N-insertions in productive TCRs, according to a later genetic analysis. Immune exposure information for the cohort was limited to CMV serostatus. Compared with equally common non-associated chains, HLA-associated TCR beta chains in a later analysis were more clonally expanded and had lower generation probabilities. A further reported finding was that TCR beta sequences accurately predicted the HLA-A and HLA-B alleles for most subjects in the first cohort. In an earlier analysis of 587 of the donors, most TCR beta V segments appeared in productive rearrangements about 87% or about 30% of the time, broadly matching IMGT annotations. Most TCR sequences were seen in very few donors, while some public TCRs were found in many individuals. About 15 rarely observed V segments, including chromosome 9 orphons, were excluded from the earlier analysis of about 610 of the donors because counts were too low. A cluster of highly shared sequence variants was judged likely to be a technical artifact of the sequencing pipeline. Because the 87-base-pair reads could not distinguish some IMGT-functional V segments, including TRBV6-2 and TRBV6-3, those segments were excluded. Linkage disequilibrium might explain the correlated functional status among segregating V segments, but an unknown experimental factor could not be ruled out. The classifier was reported to diagnose cytomegalovirus status with high specificity and sensitivity in both the original and validation cohorts. Assigning TCR associations to individual alleles was difficult when HLA alleles, especially DR and DQ, strongly co-occurred. In the study, approximately 150 TCR beta chains were listed as associated with cytomegalovirus. In a later analysis, TCR association rates were found to vary across HLA loci, with the most associated TCRs seen for DRB1 alleles and the fewest for HLA-C alleles.

The germline V gene sets CDR1 to SGHTA and CDR2 to FQGNSA. Trimming at the junction amounts to 3 bases on V and 8 bases on J, and the germline ends lie 16 bases apart. Its CDR3 holds 15 amino acids, cysteine through phenylalanine. Only the CDR3 region is kept as DNA, spanning 45 bases read in frame from base 1. Rearrangement joined TRBV7-2 to TRBJ1-4; the D gene is possibly TRBD1, with 5 bases matching. Sequenced input: PBMCs. This receptor was obtained from a woman in her thirties or forties in good health and CMV-seropositive. The CDR3 loop reads CASSFWGEVGEKLFF. The bases are TGTGCCAGCAGCTTTTGGGGGGAAGTAGGAGAAAAACTGTTTTTT.